This T cell receptor (beta chain) was identified in a study of human thymus T cells (dated by TCRdb to the early 2020s). Concerning the study at large: TCR alpha and beta repertoires from roughly eight infant thymus samples and four related peripheral blood samples were characterized in the study. Donor ages ranging from roughly 6 to 244 days were recorded, and about six male and a couple of female infants were included in the cohort.

The donors were immunologically healthy infants in Finland who had open corrective cardiac surgery for congenital heart defects. For four of the eight donors, a small about 0.45-1 mL aliquot of peripheral blood was collected during surgery. Instead of starting from a fixed cell number, genomic DNA extraction from blood samples used all available leukocytes. ACK lysis buffer was used to remove erythrocytes from blood, and the leukocytes were stored at -70 degrees C as pellets. A QIAsymphony instrument was used to extract genomic DNA from frozen cell pellets. Points the paper makes about the study in general: On average, thymus samples yielded about 810,000 unique TCRB clonotypes, whereas blood samples yielded some 92,000. V and J gene segment usage appeared biased in both thymic and peripheral blood repertoires.

Comments on this clone: What this receptor recognizes is not known. No much larger clone is present one base from it, and per-base qualities are unavailable.

The germline V and J ends show losses of 4 bases and 1 base respectively, and no gene match explains 2 bases of the junction. Sequences MNHNY (CDR1) and SVGAGI (CDR2) are obtained from the germline V gene (reference sequence). From cysteine to phenylalanine, the CDR3 is 15 amino acids long. The only DNA kept is the CDR3, 45 bases in frame from the first base. The immunoSEQ multiplex PCR assay was used to amplify the TCRB and TCRAD loci from a standardized amount of quality-controlled genomic DNA. The amplicons spanned the V(D)J region and were long enough to cover the CDR3 and allow V and J genes to be identified. Amplicon sequencing was performed on an Illumina platform through the commercial immunoSEQ service. The original pipeline was this. Corrections for primer bias and sequencing errors followed previously described methods, while TCRAD and TCRB definitions were based on the IMGT database. Repertoires were analysed with immunoSEQ Analyzer 3.0 and VDJTools, covering basic statistics, V/J segment usage, diversity estimates, rarefaction and pairwise overlap. Diversity was estimated with Chao1, ChaoE, Efron-Thisted, Shannon and inverse Simpson indices, and also on datasets down-sampled to the smallest sample. Repertoire overlap was assessed by strict matching of CDR3 nucleotide sequence, V gene and J gene, and clustering was done by Jaccard-based multidimensional scaling. TCRdb re-hosts the immuneACCESS table, in-frame sequences only. Its copies lack some clones; in the studies checked, an unresolved V gene accounts for under half of them, and the cause for the rest is not known. V and J calls and clone size follow that table, whereas D and trimming were derived from the DNA. Present in this sample are 55,000 to 70,000 clones, about 94% of which were seen just once. The ten largest account for 5.5% to 7% of the sample.

Sequenced: blood. The chain employs TRBV6-6 and TRBJ2-3; 10 central bases correspond to TRBD2. This TCR was sampled from a boy in the first two years of life with a congenital heart defect but otherwise immunologically healthy. The nucleotides read TGTGCCAGCAGTTCCCTAGCGGGGGGCACAGATACGCAGTATTTT. Its product reads: CASSSLAGGTDTQYF.